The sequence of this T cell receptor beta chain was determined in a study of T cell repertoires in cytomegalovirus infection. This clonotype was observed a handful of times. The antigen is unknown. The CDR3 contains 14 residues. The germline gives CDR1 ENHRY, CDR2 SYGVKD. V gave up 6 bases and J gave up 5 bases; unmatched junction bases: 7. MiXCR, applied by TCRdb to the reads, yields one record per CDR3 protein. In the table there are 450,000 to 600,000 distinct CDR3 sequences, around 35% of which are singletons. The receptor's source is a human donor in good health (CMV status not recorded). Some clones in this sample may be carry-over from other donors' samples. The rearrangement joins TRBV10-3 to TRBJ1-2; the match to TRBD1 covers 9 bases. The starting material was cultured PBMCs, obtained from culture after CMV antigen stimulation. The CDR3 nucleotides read TGTGCCATCAGGACCGGGACAGGGACATATGGCTACACCTTC. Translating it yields CAIRTGTGTYGYTF.